A single sample is the source of the 18 T cell receptor beta chains below, sequenced in a study of beta chain features in type 1 diabetes. Overall study findings and caveats: Patients with Type 1 diabetes showed moderately but significantly shorter TCRB CDR3s in all four CD4+ subsets.

The antigens of these receptors remain unknown. Every isolated RNA sample was fully reverse transcribed, so sequencing captured expressed TCRB transcripts. Produced via immunoSEQ multiplex PCR; TCRdb's table is partial and in-frame only. The table has around 14,000 clones, approximately 76% seen once. The sequencing input was stem cell memory CD4+ T cells from blood. The receptors shown here come from a woman under 30 with type 1 diabetes.

The chain uses TRBV7-9 and TRBJ1-2; no reliable D call. Trimming shortened V by 3 bases and J by 5 bases, and 7 bases separated the two germline ends. The germline V gene encodes CDR1 SEHNR and CDR2 FQNEAQ (reference sequence). CDR3 length: 12 residues. CDR3 loop: CASSLASYGYTF. CDR3 coding DNA: TGTGCCAGCAGCTTGGCCTCTTATGGCTACACCTTC.

This chain joins TRBV5-1 and TRBJ1-2; 7 bases fit TRBD1. J lost 7 bases, V lost 6 bases, and 12 bases had no gene match. The CDR3 loop spans 14 amino acids. CDR1 and CDR2 (germline): SGHRS, YFSETQ. The CDR3 here is CASNYIEGAGGYTF. For the CDR3, the DNA is TGCGCCAGCAACTACATCGAGGGGGCAGGTGGCTACACCTTC. Full variable domain (outside the CDR3, taken from reference TRBV5-1 and TRBJ1-2): KAGVTQTPRYLIKTRGQQVTLSCSPISGHRSVSWYQQTPGQGLQFLFEYFSETQRNKGNFPGRFSGRQFSNSRSEMNVSTLELGDSALYLCASNYIEGAGGYTFGSGTRLTVV.

The chain couples TRBV7-2 to TRBJ2-5; 8 nucleotides line up with TRBD2. The J call could be wrong; TRBJ2-7 is a better fit for the DNA end. Germline V lookup: CDR1 SGHTA, CDR2 FQGNSA. The CDR3 loop spans 14 amino acids. The DNA for the CDR3 is TGTGCCAGCAGCTATAGCGGGATCTCCTACGAGCAGTACTTC. It encodes CASSYSGISYEQYF.

V gene TRBV5-4 combines with J gene TRBJ2-1; the D gene is possibly TRBD2 (6 bases). Trimming stripped 1 base from V and 8 bases from J, with 7 bases between. The V gene's germline CDR1 is SGHNT and CDR2 YYREEE (reference sequence). CDR3 length: 12 amino acids. CDR3 sequence reads: CASSLPGDEQFF. The CDR3 coding sequence is TGTGCCAGCAGCTTGCCGGGGGATGAGCAGTTCTTC.

CDR3 sequence (DNA): TGTGCCAGCAGTGATCTGAAAAAGGGAGATCCTGTAAGTGGCTACACCTTC. This encodes CASSDLKKGDPVSGYTF. The rearrangement uses TRBV2 and TRBJ1-2; D is unresolved. CDR1 and CDR2 from the germline V gene are SNHLY and FYNNEI. The germline V and J ends were trimmed by 3 bases and 7 bases, with 24 bases remaining between them. The CDR3 runs 17 residues.

V is TRBV18 and J is TRBJ1-4; D is possibly TRBD1 (6 bases). The germline CDR1 and CDR2 sequences are KGHSH and LQKENI. Trimming took off 2 bases at V and 3 bases at J, with 10 bases between the two ends. The CDR3 runs to 15 residues. CDR3: CASSPEQGPNEKLFF. The CDR3 coding sequence is TGTGCCAGCTCACCAGAGCAGGGGCCTAATGAAAAACTGTTTTTT.

This sequence joins TRBV18 and TRBJ1-2; the match to TRBD1 covers 7 bases. CDR1 is KGHSH and CDR2 is LQKENI in the germline V gene. The length of the CDR3 is 15 residues. V gave up 5 bases and J gave up 4 bases; unmatched junction bases: 10. CDR3 protein: CASSSTGASSYGYTF. CDR3 nucleotides: TGTGCCAGCTCATCCACAGGGGCGAGTAGCTATGGCTACACCTTC.

This clone was observed once. The chain recombines TRBV7-2 with TRBJ2-7; 9 bases agree with TRBD2. The CDR3 extends over 15 amino acids. Per the germline V gene, CDR1 is SGHTA and CDR2 is FQGNSA. V dropped 5 bases and J dropped 4; count of bases not matched to a gene: 9. The CDR3: CASSTSSGTSYEQYF. CDR3 bases: TGTGCCAGCAGCACCTCTAGCGGGACATCATACGAGCAGTACTTC.

This clone was found once. The chain carries TRBV10-3 and TRBJ2-7; possible D gene TRBD2, 6 bases. Germline V CDR1 and CDR2: ENHRY, SYGVKD. The CDR3 is made up of 14 amino acids. V lost 8 bases, J lost 5 bases, and 19 bases lay in between. The CDR3: CAIARDSLWDEQYV. CDR3 in DNA: TGTGCCATCGCCCGGGACTCGCTTTGGGACGAGCAGTACGTC.

The gene calls are TRBV28 and TRBJ2-4; TRBD1 aligns across 8 bases. This CDR3 is 14 amino acids long. Germline trimming cut 6 bases from V and 8 bases from J; bases unmatched to any gene: 9. Germline CDR1 MDHEN, CDR2 SYDVKM. The CDR3 DNA reads as TGTGCCAGCAGCTACGCAGGGGGCTGGGACATTCAGTACTTC. This encodes CASSYAGGWDIQYF. The full variable domain, rest sourced from reference TRBV28 and TRBJ2-4, is DVKVTQSSRYLVKRTGEKVFLECVQDMDHENMFWYRQDPGLGLRLIYFSYDVKMKEKGDIPEGYSVSREKKERFSLILESASTNQTSMYLCASSYAGGWDIQYFGAGTRLSVL.

V usage is TRBV2 and J usage is TRBJ1-1; D is unclear. The CDR3 contains 13 residues. CDR1 is SNHLY, CDR2 FYNNEI, per germline. Trimming left V 7 bases short and J 0 bases short, with 9 bases between. The CDR3 DNA follows: TGTGCCAGCATGGTCGAGATGAACACTGAAGCTTTCTTT. Translation gives CASMVEMNTEAFF.

The gene calls are TRBV7-9 and TRBJ2-7, with 12 bases lining up with TRBD2. The CDR3 consists of 15 residues. Germline V gene sequence: CDR1 SEHNR, CDR2 FQNEAQ (reference sequence). After removal of 4 bases from V and 5 bases from J, the junction contained 6 bases not matched to a gene. In DNA form, the CDR3 reads TGTGCCAGCAGCTCACTGACTAGCGGGAGTAACGAGCAGTACTTC. As protein: CASSSLTSGSNEQYF.

The chain carries TRBV29-1 and TRBJ1-2, with no clear D. Germline-derived CDR1 and CDR2 are SQVTM and ANQGSEA. Trimming removed 5 bases at V and 2 bases at J, with 12 bases between. The CDR3 totals 13 residues. CDR3 sequence (DNA): TGCAGCGTTTCGAGGGTAGGGAACTATGGCTACACCTTC. Translation: CSVSRVGNYGYTF.

The count of this clone is one. The chain uses TRBV6-6 and TRBJ1-5; 7 nucleotides align to TRBD1. The CDR3 contains 16 residues. Germline lookup yields CDR1 MNHNY and CDR2 SVGAGI (reference sequence). The ends lost 5 bases at V and 2 bases at J; junction bases unmatched: 9. CDR3 in amino acids: CASSTNRGSGNQPQHF. As DNA, the CDR3 is TGTGCCAGCAGTACTAACAGGGGTTCAGGCAATCAGCCCCAGCATTTT.

This clone was observed a few times. The genes are TRBV11-2 and TRBJ1-1; 8 bases map to TRBD1. The germline gives CDR1 SGHAT, CDR2 FQNNGV. The CDR3 has 14 amino acids. Trimming took 6 bases from V and 11 from J; bases not matched to a gene: 14. CDR3 nucleotide sequence: TGTGCCAGCAGGCCTCTGACAGGGGATAAGGGGGCTTTCTTT. Protein product: CASRPLTGDKGAFF.

The chain combines TRBV7-2 with TRBJ1-4, with D possibly being TRBD1 (6 bases). The germline V and J ends were trimmed by 4 bases and 8 bases, with 8 bases remaining between them. The CDR3 has 12 residues. CDR1 is SGHTA, CDR2 FQGNSA, per germline. This CDR3 reads CASSWGGEKLFF. The CDR3 DNA reads TGTGCCAGCAGCTGGGGGGGCGAAAAACTGTTTTTT.

The chain employs TRBV18 and TRBJ2-7; 9 nucleotides align to TRBD2. Germline lookup yields CDR1 KGHSH and CDR2 LQKENI. The junction had 1 base not matched to a gene; V was cut back by 3 bases and J by 4 bases. The CDR3 is 13 residues long. The CDR3 protein is CASSPLAGYEQYF. Here the CDR3 DNA reads TGTGCCAGCTCACCCCTAGCGGGGTACGAGCAGTACTTC.

This clone has just one count. This sequence joins TRBV10-3 and TRBJ2-4; 8 bases line up with TRBD1. Trimming took 6 bases from V and 5 from J; bases not matched to a gene: 3. There are 13 residues in the CDR3. The V gene's germline CDR1 is ENHRY and CDR2 SYGVKD. Here the CDR3 reads CAIRRQGQNIQYF. Written as DNA, the CDR3 is TGTGCCATCAGGAGACAGGGGCAAAACATTCAGTACTTC.